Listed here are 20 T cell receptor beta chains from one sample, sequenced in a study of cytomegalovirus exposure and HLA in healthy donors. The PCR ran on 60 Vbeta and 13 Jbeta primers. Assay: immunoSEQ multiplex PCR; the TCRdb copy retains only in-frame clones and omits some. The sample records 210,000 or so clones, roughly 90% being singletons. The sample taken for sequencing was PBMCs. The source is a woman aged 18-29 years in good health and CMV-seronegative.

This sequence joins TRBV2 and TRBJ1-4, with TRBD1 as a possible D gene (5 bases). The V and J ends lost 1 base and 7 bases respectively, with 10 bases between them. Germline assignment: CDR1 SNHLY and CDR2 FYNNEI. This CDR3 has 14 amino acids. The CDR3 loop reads CASSEGAGFEKLFF. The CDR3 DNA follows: TGTGCCAGCAGTGAAGGGGCAGGGTTTGAAAAACTGTTTTTT.

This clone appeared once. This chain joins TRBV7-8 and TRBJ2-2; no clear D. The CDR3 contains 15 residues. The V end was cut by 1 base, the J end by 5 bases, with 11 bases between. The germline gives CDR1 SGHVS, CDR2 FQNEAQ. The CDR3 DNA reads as TGTGCCAGCAGCTTAGGGCAAACATGGACCGGGGAGCTGTTTTTT. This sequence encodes CASSLGQTWTGELFF. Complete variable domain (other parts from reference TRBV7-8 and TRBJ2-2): GAGVSQSPRYKVAKRGQDVALRCDPISGHVSLFWYQQALGQGPEFLTYFQNEAQLDKSGLPSDRFFAERPEGSVSTLKIQRTQQEDSAVYLCASSLGQTWTGELFFGEGSRLTVL.

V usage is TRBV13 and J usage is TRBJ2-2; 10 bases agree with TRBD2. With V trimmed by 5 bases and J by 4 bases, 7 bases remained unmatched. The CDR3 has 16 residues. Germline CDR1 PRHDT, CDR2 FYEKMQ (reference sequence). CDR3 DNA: TGTGCCAGCAGCGGCCTAGCGGGAGCCAGCACCGGGGAGCTGTTTTTT. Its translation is CASSGLAGASTGELFF.

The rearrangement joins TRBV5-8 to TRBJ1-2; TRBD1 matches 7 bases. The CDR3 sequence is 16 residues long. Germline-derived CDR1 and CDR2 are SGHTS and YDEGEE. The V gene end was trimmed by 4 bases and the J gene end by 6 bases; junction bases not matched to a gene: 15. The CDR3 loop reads CASSRRNFDRADGYTF. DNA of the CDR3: TGTGCCAGCAGCCGTCGCAACTTCGACAGGGCGGATGGCTACACCTTC.

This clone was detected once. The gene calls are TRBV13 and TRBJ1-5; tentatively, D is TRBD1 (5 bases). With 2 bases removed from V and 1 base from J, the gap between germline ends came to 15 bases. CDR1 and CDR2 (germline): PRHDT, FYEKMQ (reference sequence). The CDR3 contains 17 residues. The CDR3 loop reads CASSLSLGAGSNQPQHF. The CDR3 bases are TGTGCCAGCAGCTTATCCCTAGGGGCGGGAAGCAATCAGCCCCAGCATTTT.

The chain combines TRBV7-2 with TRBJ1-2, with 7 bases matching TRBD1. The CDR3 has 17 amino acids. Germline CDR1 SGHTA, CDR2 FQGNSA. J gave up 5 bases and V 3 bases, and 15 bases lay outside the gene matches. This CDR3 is CASSFQRTGLKFYGYTF. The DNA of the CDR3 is TGTGCCAGCAGCTTTCAACGGACAGGCCTCAAATTTTATGGCTACACCTTC. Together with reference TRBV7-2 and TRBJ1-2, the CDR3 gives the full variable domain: GAGVSQSPSNKVTEKGKDVELRCDPISGHTALYWYRQSLGQGLEFLIYFQGNSAPDKSGLPSDRFSAERTGGSVSTLTIQRTQQEDSAVYLCASSFQRTGLKFYGYTFGSGTRLTVV.

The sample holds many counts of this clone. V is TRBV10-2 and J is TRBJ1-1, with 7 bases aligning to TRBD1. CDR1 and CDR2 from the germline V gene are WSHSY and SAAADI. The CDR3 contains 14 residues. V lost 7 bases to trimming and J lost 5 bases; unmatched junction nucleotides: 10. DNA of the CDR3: TGCGCCAGCATCCTAGGTGCGGGACAGACTGAAGCTTTCTTT. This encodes CASILGAGQTEAFF.

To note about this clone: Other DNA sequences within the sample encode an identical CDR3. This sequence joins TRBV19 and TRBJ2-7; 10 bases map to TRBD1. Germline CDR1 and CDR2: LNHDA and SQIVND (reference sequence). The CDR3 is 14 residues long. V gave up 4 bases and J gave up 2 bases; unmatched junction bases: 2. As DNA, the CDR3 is TGTGCCAGTAGTACCGGACAGGGGGCCTACGAGCAGTACTTC. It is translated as CASSTGQGAYEQYF. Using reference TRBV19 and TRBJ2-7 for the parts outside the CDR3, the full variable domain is DGGITQSPKYLFRKEGQNVTLSCEQNLNHDAMYWYRQDPGQGLRLIYYSQIVNDFQKGDIAEGYSVSREKKESFPLTVTSAQKNPTAFYLCASSTGQGAYEQYFGPGTRLTVT.

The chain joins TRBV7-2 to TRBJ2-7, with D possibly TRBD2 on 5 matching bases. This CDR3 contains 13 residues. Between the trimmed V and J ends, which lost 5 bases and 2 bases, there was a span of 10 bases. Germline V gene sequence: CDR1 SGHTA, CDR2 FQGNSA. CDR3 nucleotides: TGTGCCAGCAGCACCGGAGGCCCCTACGAGCAGTACTTC. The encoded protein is CASSTGGPYEQYF.

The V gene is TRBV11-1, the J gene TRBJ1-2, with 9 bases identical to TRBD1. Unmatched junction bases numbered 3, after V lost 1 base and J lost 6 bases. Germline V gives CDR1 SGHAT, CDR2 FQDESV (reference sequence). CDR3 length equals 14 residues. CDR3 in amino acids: CASSLEGTGNGYTF. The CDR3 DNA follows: TGTGCCAGCAGCTTAGAAGGGACAGGGAATGGCTACACCTTC.

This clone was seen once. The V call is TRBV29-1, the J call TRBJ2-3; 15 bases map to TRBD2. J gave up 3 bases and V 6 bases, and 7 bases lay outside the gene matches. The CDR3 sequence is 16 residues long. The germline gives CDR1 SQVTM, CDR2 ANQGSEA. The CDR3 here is CSVASGTSGRTDTQYF. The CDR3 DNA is TGCAGCGTAGCAAGTGGGACTAGCGGGAGGACAGATACGCAGTATTTT.

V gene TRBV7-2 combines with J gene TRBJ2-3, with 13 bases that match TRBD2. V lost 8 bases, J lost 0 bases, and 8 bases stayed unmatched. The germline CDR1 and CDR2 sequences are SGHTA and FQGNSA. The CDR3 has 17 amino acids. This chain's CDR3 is CASFSGLAGVSTDTQYF. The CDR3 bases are TGTGCCAGCTTTTCTGGACTAGCGGGAGTTAGCACAGATACGCAGTATTTT.

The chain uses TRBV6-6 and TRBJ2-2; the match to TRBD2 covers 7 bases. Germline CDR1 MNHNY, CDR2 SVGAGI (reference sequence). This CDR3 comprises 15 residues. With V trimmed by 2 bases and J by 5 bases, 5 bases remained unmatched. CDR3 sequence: CASSYHAGGTGELFF. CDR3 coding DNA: TGTGCCAGCAGTTACCACGCCGGGGGGACCGGGGAGCTGTTTTTT.

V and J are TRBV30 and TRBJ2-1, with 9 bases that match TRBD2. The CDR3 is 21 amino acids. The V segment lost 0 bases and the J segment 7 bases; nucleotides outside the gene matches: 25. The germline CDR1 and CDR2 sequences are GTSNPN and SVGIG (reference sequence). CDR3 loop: CAWSVRLGLSGRGVDVNEQFF. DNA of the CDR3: TGTGCCTGGAGTGTACGTTTGGGTCTTAGCGGGAGAGGGGTTGATGTGAATGAGCAGTTCTTC.

CDR3 residues: CASSISGGAETQYF. The CDR3 bases are TGTGCCAGCAGCATCAGCGGGGGGGCAGAGACCCAGTACTTC. The J gene is TRBJ2-5, the V gene TRBV7-6; 10 positions agree with TRBD2. After removal of 5 bases from V and 4 bases from J, the junction contained 4 bases not matched to a gene. The CDR3 length is 14 residues. Germline loops: CDR1 SGHVS, CDR2 FNYEAQ.

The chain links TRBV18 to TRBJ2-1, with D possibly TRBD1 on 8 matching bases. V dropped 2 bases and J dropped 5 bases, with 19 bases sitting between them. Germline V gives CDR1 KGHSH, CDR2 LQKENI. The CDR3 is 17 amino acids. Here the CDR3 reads CASSPGRRTGRDNEQFF. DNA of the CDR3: TGTGCCAGCTCACCAGGTAGACGGACAGGGAGGGACAATGAGCAGTTCTTC.

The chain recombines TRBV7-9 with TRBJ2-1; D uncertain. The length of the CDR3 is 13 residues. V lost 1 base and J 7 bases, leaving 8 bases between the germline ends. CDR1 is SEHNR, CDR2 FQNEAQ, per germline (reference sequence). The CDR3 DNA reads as TGTGCCAGCAGCTTAGACCCCCGGAATGAGCAGTTCTTC. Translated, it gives CASSLDPRNEQFF.

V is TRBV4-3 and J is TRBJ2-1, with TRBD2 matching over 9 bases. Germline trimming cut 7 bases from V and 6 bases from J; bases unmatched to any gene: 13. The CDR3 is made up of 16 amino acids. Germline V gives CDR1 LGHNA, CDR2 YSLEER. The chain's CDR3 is CASKKGLAGPRNEQFF. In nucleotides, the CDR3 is TGCGCCAGCAAAAAGGGTCTAGCGGGGCCACGCAATGAGCAGTTCTTC.

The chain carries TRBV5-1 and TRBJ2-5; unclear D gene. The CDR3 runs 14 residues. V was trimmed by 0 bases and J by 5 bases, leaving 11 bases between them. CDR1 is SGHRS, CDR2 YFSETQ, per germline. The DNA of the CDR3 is TGCGCCAGCAGCTTGGACCCCCCTACGGAGACCCAGTACTTC. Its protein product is CASSLDPPTETQYF.

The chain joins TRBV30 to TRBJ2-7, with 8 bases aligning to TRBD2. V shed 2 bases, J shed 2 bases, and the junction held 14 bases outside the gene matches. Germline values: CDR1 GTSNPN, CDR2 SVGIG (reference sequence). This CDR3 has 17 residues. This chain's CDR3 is CAWSPGITSGGAYEQYF. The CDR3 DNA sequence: TGTGCCTGGAGTCCCGGAATCACTAGCGGAGGGGCCTACGAGCAGTACTTC.